These 26 T cell receptor beta chains were all obtained from the same sample, sequenced in a study of regulatory T cells in long-lasting Graves disease. Time point in this sample: newly diagnosed GD, antithyroid drugs for less than 3 months. RNA isolated from PBMCs was used to make the TCR library. Arm-PCR of CDR3 regions and iRepertoire HTBI primers were the basis on which TCR beta libraries were built. MiXCR was run by TCRdb on the multiplex PCR reads, yielding one entry per CDR3 protein. Of 400,000 to 500,000 distinct CDR3 sequences in the sample, approximately 16% were seen once. These data also formed part of another study, on T cells in Graves' hyperthyroidism and ophthalmopathy.

The source was peripheral blood mononuclear cells (PBMCs), collected at new diagnosis, from a patient treated with antithyroid drugs. The receptors stem from a woman aged 18-29 years with Graves disease.

The V and J genes are TRBV24-1 and TRBJ2-1; 8 positions agree with TRBD2. The trim removed 1 base at V and 4 bases at J, leaving 2 bases unmatched. Germline V gives CDR1 KGHDR, CDR2 SFDVKD. This CDR3 has 15 amino acids. The DNA of the CDR3 is TGTGCCACCAGTGATTTTGCGGGAGGTTACAATGAGCAGTTCTTC. Protein sequence: CATSDFAGGYNEQFF.

In this sample, this clonotype turned up many times. The V and J genes are TRBV6-2 or TRBV6-3 and TRBJ2-5; D may be TRBD1 (6 bases). V was shortened by 0 bases and J by 5 bases, with 13 bases between the two germline ends. Germline V gene lookup returns CDR1 MNHEY and CDR2 SVGEGT. The CDR3 runs 15 residues. The CDR3 DNA reads TGTGCCAGCAGTTACTCACAGGGCCCAGGGGAGACCCAGTACTTC. Its protein is CASSYSQGPGETQYF.

This chain links TRBV11-2 with TRBJ2-2; D call uncertain. CDR1 is SGHAT and CDR2 is FQNNGV in the germline V gene. The CDR3 totals 16 residues. V was trimmed by 2 bases and J by 0 bases, leaving 10 bases between them. The CDR3 DNA sequence: TGTGCCAGCAGCTTAAGAGCGCTCACGAACACCGGGGAGCTGTTTTTT. Amino acid sequence: CASSLRALTNTGELFF.

The chain carries TRBV27 and TRBJ2-5, with a tentative D call TRBD1 (5 bases). Germline V lookup: CDR1 MNHEY, CDR2 SMNVEV (reference sequence). The CDR3 contains 14 residues. V shed 8 bases and J shed 3 bases, with 16 bases lying between them. CDR3 protein: CASGLDTGEETQYF. DNA for the CDR3: TGTGCCAGCGGTCTGGACACAGGTGAAGAGACCCAGTACTTC.

This clonotype came up many times. V usage is TRBV6-2 or TRBV6-3 and J usage is TRBJ1-2, with 9 bases that match TRBD1. The CDR3 is made up of 16 amino acids. Germline loops: CDR1 MNHEY, CDR2 SVGEGT. Unmatched junction bases numbered 7, after V lost 5 bases and J lost 0 bases. DNA for the CDR3: TGTGCCAGCAGTATCCTCGGGACAGGGTCTAACTATGGCTACACCTTC. Amino acids: CASSILGTGSNYGYTF.

V usage is TRBV27 and J usage is TRBJ1-2; D is undetermined. Trimming took off 3 bases at V and 4 bases at J, with 12 bases between the two ends. This CDR3 spans 14 amino acids. Germline assignment: CDR1 MNHEY and CDR2 SMNVEV (reference sequence). CDR3 amino acids: CASSFLDGTYGYTF. DNA of the CDR3: TGTGCCAGCAGTTTCCTCGACGGTACCTATGGCTACACCTTC.

Ten or more counts support this clonotype. The V gene is TRBV7-3, the J gene TRBJ2-1; no clear D gene. This CDR3 is built from 16 residues. Germline values: CDR1 SGHTA, CDR2 FQGTGA. The V and J ends lost 2 bases and 1 base respectively, with 12 bases between them. CDR3 coding DNA: TGTGCCAGCAGCTTAGACGGAAGGCCGTCCTACAATGAGCAGTTCTTC. It encodes CASSLDGRPSYNEQFF.

This clonotype was detected many times. The chain is built from TRBV7-3 and TRBJ2-5, with D perhaps TRBD2 (6 bases). The germline V gene has CDR1 SGHTA and CDR2 FQGTGA. CDR3 length: 13 residues. V dropped 4 bases and J dropped 2 bases, with 8 bases sitting between them. The CDR3 sequence: CASSYGLQETQYF. The CDR3 DNA sequence: TGTGCCAGCAGCTATGGACTACAAGAGACCCAGTACTTC.

In this sample, this clonotype turned up many times. The V and J genes are TRBV20-1 and TRBJ2-7; TRBD2 matches 11 bases. CDR1 and CDR2 (germline): DFQATT, SNEGSKA (reference sequence). The CDR3 has 15 residues. Unmatched junction bases numbered 10, after V lost 6 bases and J lost 3 bases. The CDR3 DNA sequence: TGCAGTGCCACCGGGACTAGCGGACCTAGCTACGAGCAGTACTTC. Translation: CSATGTSGPSYEQYF.

A remark on this clonotype: A much more abundant neighbour one base away suggests this may be a read error. The chain uses TRBV6-9 and TRBJ2-7; TRBD2 aligns across 10 bases. The CDR3 length is 15 residues. From germline, CDR1 is MNHGY and CDR2 SVAAGI. V lost 3 bases, J lost 6 bases, and 8 bases stayed unmatched. DNA of the CDR3: TGTGCCAGCAGTTACACCAGCGGGAGGGCTTGCGAGCAGTACTTC. This encodes CASSYTSGRACEQYF.

The chain has TRBV2 and TRBJ2-7, with D uncertain. The V end was cut by 3 bases, the J end by 0 bases, with 9 bases between. Per the germline V gene, CDR1 is SNHLY and CDR2 is FYNNEI. This CDR3 comprises 14 residues. The CDR3 loop reads CASSDIWGSYEQYF. CDR3 bases: TGTGCCAGCAGTGATATTTGGGGCTCCTACGAGCAGTACTTC.

This clonotype was seen repeatedly, ten times or more. V usage is TRBV27 and J usage is TRBJ2-1; tentatively, D is TRBD1 or TRBD2 (6 bases each). This CDR3 spans 15 amino acids. Deletions cut 6 bases from V and 4 bases from J, with 16 bases between. Germline V CDR1 and CDR2: MNHEY, SMNVEV (reference sequence). The CDR3 DNA sequence: TGTGCCAGCAGCGGAGGGGGAGAGAGATACAATGAGCAGTTCTTC. As protein: CASSGGGERYNEQFF.

This clonotype was recorded at least ten times. This chain uses TRBV28 with TRBJ2-1, with D uncertain. Germline lookup yields CDR1 MDHEN and CDR2 SYDVKM. This CDR3 has 14 amino acids. The V gene lost 1 base and the J gene lost 5 bases, with 9 bases spanning the gap. CDR3 in amino acids: CASSLLQIHNEQFF. CDR3 in DNA: TGTGCCAGCAGTTTATTACAGATCCACAATGAGCAGTTCTTC.

This clonotype was picked up many times. This chain joins TRBV11-1 and TRBJ2-3; a weak D match, TRBD2 (5 bases). Trimming took 1 base from V and 1 from J, leaving 15 bases between them. This CDR3 spans 17 amino acids. Germline values: CDR1 SGHAT, CDR2 FQDESV (reference sequence). The CDR3 region is CASSLGSTAGGTDTQYF. CDR3 bases: TGTGCCAGCAGCTTAGGAAGTACGGCGGGCGGCACAGATACGCAGTATTTT.

The chain has TRBV9 and TRBJ2-7; possibly TRBD2 for D (6 bases). Germline V gene lookup returns CDR1 SGDLS and CDR2 YYNGEE. There are 16 residues in the CDR3. V was shortened by 4 bases and J by 4 bases, with 21 bases between the two germline ends. The CDR3 nucleotides are TGTGCCAGCAGCCCCCGAGAGGACATCGGGGGATACGAGCAGTACTTC. The encoded protein is CASSPREDIGGYEQYF.

This clonotype occurred a few times. The chain employs TRBV7-2 and TRBJ2-7; D ambiguous. Germline V gene data show CDR1 as SGHTA and CDR2 as FQGNSA. The CDR3 covers 15 residues. The germline V and J ends were trimmed by 2 bases and 2 bases, with 13 bases remaining between them. CDR3 loop: CASSLSVTLPYEQYF. The CDR3 bases are TGTGCCAGCAGCTTATCAGTTACCCTCCCCTACGAGCAGTACTTC.

About this clonotype itself: This could be a read error, since a much larger clone is one nucleotide away. This rearrangement joins TRBV18 to TRBJ1-5; tentative D call: TRBD1 (5 bases). Deletions cut 3 bases from V and 6 bases from J, with 15 bases between. The CDR3 has 15 residues. Per germline, CDR1 KGHSH and CDR2 LQKENI. The CDR3 nucleotides read TGTGCCAGCTCACCCGGGACGTCCGCTAGTCAGCCCCAGCATTTT. It encodes CASSPGTSASQPQHF.

Details on this clonotype: A much larger clone sits a single nucleotide away, making a read error possible. This chain connects TRBV6-5 to TRBJ1-4; D may be TRBD1 (6 bases). The CDR3 runs 16 residues. Between the trimmed V and J ends, which lost 2 bases and 8 bases, there was a span of 18 bases. Germline loops: CDR1 MNHEY, CDR2 SVGAGI. For the CDR3, the DNA is TGTGCCAGCAGTTACACGACAGGACACCCACAGGAAAAACTGTTTTTT. Protein: CASSYTTGHPQEKLFF.

The rearrangement uses TRBV4-1 and TRBJ2-7; 9 nucleotides agree with TRBD1. This CDR3 is built from 17 residues. With V trimmed by 6 bases and J by 2 bases, 14 bases remained unmatched. CDR1 MGHRA and CDR2 YSYEKL come from the germline V gene. The CDR3 region has the DNA TGCGCCAGCAGTCACCATGGCCCGGGACAGGGAACCTACGAGCAGTACTTC. Protein product: CASSHHGPGQGTYEQYF.

This clonotype was recorded many times. The rearrangement uses TRBV5-6 and TRBJ2-7; D may be TRBD2 (6 bases). Trimming shortened V by 4 bases and J by 0 bases, and 17 bases separated the two germline ends. The CDR3 spans 16 residues. From germline, CDR1 is SGHDT and CDR2 YYEEEE. The CDR3 reads CASSEIGAGSSYEQYF. CDR3 in DNA: TGTGCCAGCAGCGAGATTGGGGCGGGGAGCTCCTACGAGCAGTACTTC.

V and J are TRBV19 and TRBJ1-2; a possible D gene is TRBD1 (5 bases). V was clipped by 4 bases and J by 6 bases, with 12 bases between them. The CDR3 covers 13 residues. The germline CDR1 and CDR2 sequences are LNHDA and SQIVND (reference sequence). CDR3 nucleotides: TGTGCCAGTAGTACCCCCGGGGGGAATGGCTACACCTTC. It codes for CASSTPGGNGYTF. Full variable domain (missing parts from reference TRBV19 and TRBJ1-2): DGGITQSPKYLFRKEGQNVTLSCEQNLNHDAMYWYRQDPGQGLRLIYYSQIVNDFQKGDIAEGYSVSREKKESFPLTVTSAQKNPTAFYLCASSTPGGNGYTFGSGTRLTVV.

Concerning this clonotype: One base away lies a much larger clone, so this may be a sequencing read error. The chain uses TRBV7-2 and TRBJ1-2; 7 bases map to TRBD1. This CDR3 is 17 amino acids long. Germline CDR1 and CDR2: SGHTA and FQGNSA. The CDR3 region has the DNA TGTGCCAGCAGGCCGAATCTCAGGGGGAGGGCAAACTATGGCTGCACCTTC. Residues: CASRPNLRGRANYGCTF.

In its sample, this clonotype was seen many times. The chain is built from TRBV12-3 or TRBV12-4 and TRBJ1-1; D unclear. The CDR3 sequence is 14 residues long. V was cut by 1 base and J by 1 base, with 7 bases left in between. The DNA of the CDR3 is TGTGCCAGCAGTTTAGAAGACGGGAACACTGAAGCTTTCTTT. This translates into CASSLEDGNTEAFF.

In its sample, this clonotype was seen many times. V usage is TRBV29-1 and J usage is TRBJ1-2; TRBD1 matches 10 bases. The ends lost 3 bases at V and 5 bases at J; junction bases unmatched: 18. CDR1 and CDR2 from the germline V gene are SQVTM and ANQGSEA. There are 18 residues in the CDR3. In nucleotides, the CDR3 is TGCAGCGTTGACCCGACAGGGGGCGTGACAGGGGGTCGGTATGGCTACACCTTC. Translating it yields CSVDPTGGVTGGRYGYTF. Looking up the rest from reference TRBV29-1 and TRBJ1-2 gives the full variable domain: SAVISQKPSRDICQRGTSLTIQCQVDSQVTMMFWYRQQPGQSLTLIATANQGSEATYESGFVIDKFPISRPNLTFSTLTVSNMSPEDSSIYLCSVDPTGGVTGGRYGYTFGSGTRLTVV.

This clonotype was picked up a small number of times. Here the CDR3 reads CASSLGAVTGELFF. CDR3 coding DNA: TGTGCCAGCAGCTTAGGCGCTGTAACCGGGGAGCTGTTTTTT. The V call is TRBV7-3, the J call TRBJ2-2, with D unclear. This CDR3 is built from 14 residues. The germline gives CDR1 SGHTA, CDR2 FQGTGA. Deletions cut 2 bases from V and 5 bases from J, with 9 bases between.

This clonotype has at least ten counts. The chain uses TRBV29-1 and TRBJ2-1; 7 bases are a match to TRBD2. With 3 bases clipped from V and 6 bases from J, the junction kept 8 bases outside the gene matches. Germline V gives CDR1 SQVTM, CDR2 ANQGSEA. The CDR3 runs to 14 residues. The chain's CDR3 is CSVDVAGVGNEQFF. The DNA of the CDR3 is TGCAGCGTTGACGTTGCGGGAGTTGGCAATGAGCAGTTCTTC.